The 4 T cell receptor beta chains presented below share a single source sample, sequenced in a study of cytomegalovirus exposure and HLA in healthy donors. Clones were read by immunoSEQ multiplex PCR, and TCRdb kept only the in-frame ones, dropping some. The sample comprises 190,000 or so clones, about four fifths of which are singletons, and about 3% rests with the top ten. The material sequenced was PBMCs. These receptors all stem from a woman younger than 30 in good health and CMV-seropositive.

The chain recombines TRBV20-1 with TRBJ2-3; 8 bases fit TRBD2. Germline loops: CDR1 DFQATT, CDR2 SNEGSKA (reference sequence). V shed 5 bases, J shed 6 bases, and the junction held 1 base outside the gene matches. The CDR3 has 11 amino acids. CDR3 coding DNA: TGCAGTGCTGTAGCGGGGGATACGCAGTATTTT. Translating it yields CSAVAGDTQYF.

The chain has TRBV28 and TRBJ2-1; possibly TRBD1 for D (5 bases). V was cut by 6 bases and J by 3 bases, with 12 bases left in between. Germline assignment: CDR1 MDHEN and CDR2 SYDVKM. The CDR3 consists of 14 residues. The CDR3 DNA is TGTGCCAGCAGCAGGGATATGTTCTACAATGAGCAGTTCTTC. Translating it yields CASSRDMFYNEQFF.

The V and J genes are TRBV19 and TRBJ1-2; D possibly corresponds to TRBD1 (5 bases). The germline V gene has CDR1 LNHDA and CDR2 SQIVND (reference sequence). V lost 2 bases, J lost 10 bases, and 11 bases lay in between. The CDR3 length is 12 residues. The CDR3 DNA reads TGTGCCAGTAGTATATTGTCAGGGTACTACACCTTC. Translating it yields CASSILSGYYTF.

This chain connects TRBV2 to TRBJ2-1, with D perhaps matching TRBD2 (5 bases). The ends were cut back, 7 bases at V and 10 bases at J, with 11 bases in the middle. The CDR3 is made up of 11 amino acids. Germline V gives CDR1 SNHLY, CDR2 FYNNEI. The CDR3 is CASTEVQEQFF. For the CDR3, the DNA is TGTGCCAGCACGGAGGTCCAAGAGCAGTTCTTC.